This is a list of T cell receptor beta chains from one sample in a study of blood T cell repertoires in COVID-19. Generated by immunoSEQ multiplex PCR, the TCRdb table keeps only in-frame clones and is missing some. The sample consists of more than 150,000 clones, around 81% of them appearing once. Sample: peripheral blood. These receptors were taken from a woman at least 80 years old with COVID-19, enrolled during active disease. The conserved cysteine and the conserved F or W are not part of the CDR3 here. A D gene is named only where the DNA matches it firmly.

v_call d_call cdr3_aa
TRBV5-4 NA ASSFDEAKLF
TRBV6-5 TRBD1 ASSYERGRYNEQF
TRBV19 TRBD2 ASSINGGADTQY
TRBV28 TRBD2 ASSTPLLAGGQDTQY
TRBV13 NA ASSSWTMNTEAF
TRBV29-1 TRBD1 SVEIPRTGRYEQY
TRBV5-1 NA ASSPGGVAYNSPLH
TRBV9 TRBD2 ASSVGRGAMLDTQY
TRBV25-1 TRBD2 ASSEYVTSGGETQY
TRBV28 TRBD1 ASSSYGQGSMNTEAF
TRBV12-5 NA ASGLEVAGSPLH
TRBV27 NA ASSLIRDPGGNSPLH
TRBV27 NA ASSPNPTRLNTGELF
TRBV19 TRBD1 ASSMGDSAFYNSPLH
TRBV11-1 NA ASSLPQGHSPLH
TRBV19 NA ASSIRGFIRHPSTEAF
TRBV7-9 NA ASSLVNGQNTEAF
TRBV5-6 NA ASSDSTSPYEQY
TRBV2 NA ASSAEVNTEAF
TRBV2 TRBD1 ASGGQGGNSPLH
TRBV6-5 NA ASSYIGGALYGYT
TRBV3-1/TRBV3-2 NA ASSPTRRGTQY
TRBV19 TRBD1 ASSRDRGLDTQY
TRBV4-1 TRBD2 ASSQFLGLAGGTGELF
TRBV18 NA ASSPRQRGTLGGNTIY
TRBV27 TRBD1 ASSLARDRDYNEQF
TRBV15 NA ATSRRQDSPLH
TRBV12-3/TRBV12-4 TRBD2 ASRGEGAGEQF
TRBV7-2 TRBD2 ASSRLAGGSYEQY
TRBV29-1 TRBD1 SVTSGGRGDTQY
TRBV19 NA ASSMGGPGNEQY